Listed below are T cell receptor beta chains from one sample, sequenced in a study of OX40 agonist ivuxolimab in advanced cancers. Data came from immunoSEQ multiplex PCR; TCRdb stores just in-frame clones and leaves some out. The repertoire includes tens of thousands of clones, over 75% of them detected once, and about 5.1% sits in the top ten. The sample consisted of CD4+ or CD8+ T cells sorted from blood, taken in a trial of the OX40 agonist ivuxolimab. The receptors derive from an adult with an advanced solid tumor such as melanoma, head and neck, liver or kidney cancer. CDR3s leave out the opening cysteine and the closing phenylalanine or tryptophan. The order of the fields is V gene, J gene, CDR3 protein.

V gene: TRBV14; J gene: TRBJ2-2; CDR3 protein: ASSQEWLAGDPGELF
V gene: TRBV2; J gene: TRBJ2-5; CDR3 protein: ASSGGGQETQY
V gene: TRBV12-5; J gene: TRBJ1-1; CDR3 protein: ASGPGWNTEAF
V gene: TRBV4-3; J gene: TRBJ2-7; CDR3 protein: ASSQGIGRGQY
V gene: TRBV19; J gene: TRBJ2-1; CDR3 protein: ASSIPPSGNEQF
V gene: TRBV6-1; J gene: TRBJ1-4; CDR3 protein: ASSEMRGGVVEKLF
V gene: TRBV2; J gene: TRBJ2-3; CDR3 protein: ASEGREGSTDTQY
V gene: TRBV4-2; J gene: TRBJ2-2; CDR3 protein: ASSQEWPDRFAGELF
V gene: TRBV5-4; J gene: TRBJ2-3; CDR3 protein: ASSFGLADYTDTQY
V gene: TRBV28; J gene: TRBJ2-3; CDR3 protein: ASPSGTRSTDTQY
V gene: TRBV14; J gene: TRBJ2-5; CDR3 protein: ASSHLPGQVEETQY
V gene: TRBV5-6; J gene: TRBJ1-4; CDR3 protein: ASSLAGDEKLF
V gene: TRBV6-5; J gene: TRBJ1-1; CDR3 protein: ASSQEAGSFEAF
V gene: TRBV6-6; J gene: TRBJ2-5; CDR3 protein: ASSYAAHRGAQY
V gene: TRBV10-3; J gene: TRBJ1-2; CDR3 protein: AISESQNYGYT
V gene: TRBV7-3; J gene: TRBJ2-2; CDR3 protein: ASSLRTGGITGELF
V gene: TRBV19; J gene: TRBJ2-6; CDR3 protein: ASSPHHPSGANVLT
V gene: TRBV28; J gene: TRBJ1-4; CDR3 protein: ASSPPDRGVNEKLF
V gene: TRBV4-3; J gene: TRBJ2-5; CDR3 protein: ASSQDVDLGQETQY
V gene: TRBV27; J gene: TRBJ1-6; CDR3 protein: ASSSDRAGTYNSPLH
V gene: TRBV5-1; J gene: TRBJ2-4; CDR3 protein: ASSPLGGAENIQY
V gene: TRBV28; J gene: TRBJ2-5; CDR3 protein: ASSRYFGGQEETQY
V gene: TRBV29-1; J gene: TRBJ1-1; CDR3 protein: SVEDLLPGAF
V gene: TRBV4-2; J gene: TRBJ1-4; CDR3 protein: ASSKEEGTSSRLF
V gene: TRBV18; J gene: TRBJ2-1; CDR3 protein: ASSPSRASSYNEQF
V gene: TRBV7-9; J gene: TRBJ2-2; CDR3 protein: ASSRRGQVNTGELF
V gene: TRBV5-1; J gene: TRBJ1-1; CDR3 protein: ASSFPGQGSEAF
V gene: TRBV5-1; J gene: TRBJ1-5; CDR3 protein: ASSQTGGGNQPQH
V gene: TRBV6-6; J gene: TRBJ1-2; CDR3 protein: ASSLRAKGAYGYT
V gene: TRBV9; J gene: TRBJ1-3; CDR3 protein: ASSEGGVPGNTIY
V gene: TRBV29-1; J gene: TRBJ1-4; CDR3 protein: SVDSLGNEKLF
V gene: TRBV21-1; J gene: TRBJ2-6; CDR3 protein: ASSKGPPQRANVLT
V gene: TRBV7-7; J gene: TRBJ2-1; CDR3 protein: ASSLARTGGYNEQF
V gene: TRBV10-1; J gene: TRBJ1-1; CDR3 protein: ASRQGVSTEAF
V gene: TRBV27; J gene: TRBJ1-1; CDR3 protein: ASSPRQGSVTEAF
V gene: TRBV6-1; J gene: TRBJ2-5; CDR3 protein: ASSRSGDSKWAQY
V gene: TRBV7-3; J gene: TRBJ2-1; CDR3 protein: ASSRQGGGGTLYNEQF
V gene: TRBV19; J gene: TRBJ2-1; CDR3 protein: ASRRAGGPNEQF
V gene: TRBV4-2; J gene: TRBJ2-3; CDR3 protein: ASSQDFLRLTDTQY
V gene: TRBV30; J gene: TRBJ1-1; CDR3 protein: AWSVPGGTEAF
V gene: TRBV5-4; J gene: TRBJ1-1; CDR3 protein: ASSLQGAGEAF
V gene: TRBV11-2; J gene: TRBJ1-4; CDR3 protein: ARRGRGEKLF
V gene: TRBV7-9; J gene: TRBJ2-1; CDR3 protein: ASSFSSGGPNEQF
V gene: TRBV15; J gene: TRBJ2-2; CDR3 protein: ATSRGGDTGELF
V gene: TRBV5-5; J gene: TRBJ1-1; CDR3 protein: ASPLTGTHTEAF
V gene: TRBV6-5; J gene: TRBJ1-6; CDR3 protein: ASSFKSGGTNSPLH
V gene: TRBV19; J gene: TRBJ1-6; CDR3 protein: ASSTLRDIAVHLH